The rows below give T cell receptor beta chains drawn from one sample of a study of blood T cells in healthy people across ages. TCRdb reprocessed the 5' RACE reads with MiXCR, giving one entry per CDR3 protein. The sample carries around 1.1 million distinct CDR3 sequences, around two fifths recorded once. The sample was blood. The origin of the receptors is a man between 18 and 35 years old in good health. Each CDR3 is given with its conserved first and last residue.

length	V	CDR3
17	TRBV7-9	CASSLASQCRINYGYTF
15	TRBV2	CASRGDRGSNSPLHF
16	TRBV2	CASRQESLLAKNIQYF
13	TRBV11-2	CASSFTGRDTQYF
13	TRBV3-1	CASSQRPSTEQFF
15	TRBV20-1	CSAGAGALGNQPQHF
15	TRBV20-1	CSAGPGQGFTDTQYF
14	TRBV6-5	CASALREGYTEAFF
14	TRBV21-1	CASTNKLTQETQYF
17	TRBV3-1	CASSQQILGQQNTEAFF
17	TRBV18	CASSPDGRDRHYNEQYF
14	TRBV7-8	CASSIQGGLETQYF
15	TRBV7-2	CASSTWVAGGETQYF
13	TRBV30	CAWSVTGAYGYTF
13	TRBV2	CASSGGFTDTQYF
14	TRBV4-3	CASSTVGQADTQYF